This TCR beta chain was obtained from a study of cytomegalovirus exposure and HLA in healthy donors. Study-level points and caveats: A list of approximately 160 TCR beta chains associated with cytomegalovirus was given.

The PCR made use of 60 Vbeta and 13 Jbeta primers. The assay was immunoSEQ multiplex PCR, and TCRdb's table has in-frame clones only and misses some. This sample carries some 150,000 clones, over 60% of them seen once, and the ten largest clones take roughly 0.7%. As concerns this clone: Its cognate antigen is unknown.

Trimming removed 0 bases from V and 2 bases from J; junction bases left unmatched: 11. This CDR3 region has 17 residues. Germline-derived CDR1 and CDR2 are SGHRS and YFSETQ. This TCR was sampled from a male donor in good health and CMV-seronegative. The source material was PBMCs. The chain has TRBV5-1 and TRBJ2-7; 7 positions match TRBD2. The CDR3 here is CASSLGDGGVRTYEQYF. The CDR3 coding sequence is TGCGCCAGCAGCTTGGGTGATGGGGGGGTCCGGACCTACGAGCAGTACTTC.